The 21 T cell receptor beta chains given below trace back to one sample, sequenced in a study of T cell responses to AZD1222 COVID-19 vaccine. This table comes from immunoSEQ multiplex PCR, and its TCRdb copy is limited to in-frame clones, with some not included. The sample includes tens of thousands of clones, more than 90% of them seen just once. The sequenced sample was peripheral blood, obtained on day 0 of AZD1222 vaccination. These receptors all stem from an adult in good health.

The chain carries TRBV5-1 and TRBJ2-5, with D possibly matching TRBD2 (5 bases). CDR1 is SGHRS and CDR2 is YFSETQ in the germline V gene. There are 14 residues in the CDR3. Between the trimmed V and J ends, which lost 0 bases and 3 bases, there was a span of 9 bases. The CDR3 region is CASSLGRLEETQYF. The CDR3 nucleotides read TGCGCCAGCAGCTTGGGGAGGCTCGAAGAGACCCAGTACTTC.

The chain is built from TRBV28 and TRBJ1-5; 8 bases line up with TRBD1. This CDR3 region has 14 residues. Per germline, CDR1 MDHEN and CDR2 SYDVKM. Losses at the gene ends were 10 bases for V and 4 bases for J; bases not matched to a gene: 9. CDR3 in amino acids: CATAGRGLNQPQHF. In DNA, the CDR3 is TGTGCCACAGCAGGCAGGGGGCTAAATCAGCCCCAGCATTTT.

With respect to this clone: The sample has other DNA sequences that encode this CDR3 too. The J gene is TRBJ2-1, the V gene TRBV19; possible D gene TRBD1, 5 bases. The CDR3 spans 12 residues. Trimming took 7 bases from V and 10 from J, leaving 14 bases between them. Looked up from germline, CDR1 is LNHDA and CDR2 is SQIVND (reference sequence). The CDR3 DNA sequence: TGTGCCAGTAACTCAGGGTTTGGGGAGCAGTTCTTC. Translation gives CASNSGFGEQFF.

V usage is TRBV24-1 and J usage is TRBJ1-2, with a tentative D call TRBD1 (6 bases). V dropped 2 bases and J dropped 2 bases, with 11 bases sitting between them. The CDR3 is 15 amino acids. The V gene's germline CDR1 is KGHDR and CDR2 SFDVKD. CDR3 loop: CATSDSGAGNYGYTF. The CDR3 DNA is TGTGCCACCAGTGATTCGGGGGCAGGCAACTATGGCTACACCTTC.

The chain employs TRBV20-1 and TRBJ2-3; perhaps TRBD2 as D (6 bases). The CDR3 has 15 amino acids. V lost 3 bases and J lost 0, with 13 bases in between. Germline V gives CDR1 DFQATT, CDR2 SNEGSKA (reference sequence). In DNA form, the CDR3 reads TGCAGTGCTAGTAGGAGGGCGGGGAGCACAGATACGCAGTATTTT. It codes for CSASRRAGSTDTQYF.

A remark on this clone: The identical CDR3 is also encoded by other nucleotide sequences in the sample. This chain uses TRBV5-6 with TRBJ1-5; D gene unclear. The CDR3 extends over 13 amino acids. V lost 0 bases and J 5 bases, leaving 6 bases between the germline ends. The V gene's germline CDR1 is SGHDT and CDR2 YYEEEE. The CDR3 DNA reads TGTGCCAGCAGCTTGGGGGGAGATCAGCCCCAGCATTTT. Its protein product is CASSLGGDQPQHF.

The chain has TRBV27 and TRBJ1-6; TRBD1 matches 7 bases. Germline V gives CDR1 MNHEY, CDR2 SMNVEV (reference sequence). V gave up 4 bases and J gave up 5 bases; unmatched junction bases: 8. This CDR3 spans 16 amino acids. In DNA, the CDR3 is TGTGCCAGCAGTTCCCGTGGGGGACAGAATAATTCACCCCTCCACTTT. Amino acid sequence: CASSSRGGQNNSPLHF.

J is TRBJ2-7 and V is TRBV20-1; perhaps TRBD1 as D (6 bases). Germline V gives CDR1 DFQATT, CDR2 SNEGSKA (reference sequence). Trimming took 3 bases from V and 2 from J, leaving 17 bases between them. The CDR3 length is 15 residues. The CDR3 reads CSASGGGSSTYEQYF. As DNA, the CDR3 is TGCAGTGCTAGTGGGGGCGGTTCCTCCACCTACGAGCAGTACTTC.

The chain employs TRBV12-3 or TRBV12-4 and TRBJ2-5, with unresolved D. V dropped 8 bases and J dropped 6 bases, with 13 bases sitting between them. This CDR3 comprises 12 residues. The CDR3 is CASEEKGKTQYF. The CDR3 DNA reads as TGTGCCAGCGAGGAGAAGGGAAAGACCCAGTACTTC.

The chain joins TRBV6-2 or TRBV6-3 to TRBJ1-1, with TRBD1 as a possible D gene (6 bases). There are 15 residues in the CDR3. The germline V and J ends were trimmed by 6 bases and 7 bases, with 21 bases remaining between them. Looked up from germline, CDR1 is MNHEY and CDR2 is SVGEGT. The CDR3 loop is CASSLAGGTEGEAFF. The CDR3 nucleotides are TGTGCCAGCAGCCTGGCCGGGGGCACGGAGGGTGAAGCTTTCTTT.

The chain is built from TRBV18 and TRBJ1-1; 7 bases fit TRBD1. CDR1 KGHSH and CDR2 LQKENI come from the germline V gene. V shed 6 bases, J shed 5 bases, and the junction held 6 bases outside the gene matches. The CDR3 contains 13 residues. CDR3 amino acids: CASSRSGGTEAFF. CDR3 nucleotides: TGTGCCAGCTCGAGATCAGGGGGGACTGAAGCTTTCTTT.

The CDR3, as DNA: TGTGCCAGCACCCCTTACGGGGATTCTAACTATGGCTACACCTTC. Protein sequence: CASTPYGDSNYGYTF. V usage is TRBV6-5 and J usage is TRBJ1-2; D is undetermined. The germline CDR1 and CDR2 sequences are MNHEY and SVGAGI. V was cut by 7 bases and J by 0 bases, with 15 bases left in between. This CDR3 is 15 amino acids long.

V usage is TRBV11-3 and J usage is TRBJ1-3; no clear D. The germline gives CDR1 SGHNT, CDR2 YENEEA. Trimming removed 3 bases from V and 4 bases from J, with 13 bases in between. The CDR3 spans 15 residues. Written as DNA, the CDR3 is TGTGCCAGCAGCTTGGGCGGGCAGGACGGAAACACCATATATTTT. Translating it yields CASSLGGQDGNTIYF. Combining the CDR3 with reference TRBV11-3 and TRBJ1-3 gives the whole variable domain EAGVVQSPRYKIIEKKQPVAFWCNPISGHNTLYWYLQNLGQGPELLIRYENEEAVDDSQLPKDRFSAERLKGVDSTLKIQPAELGDSAVYLCASSLGGQDGNTIYFGEGSWLTVV.

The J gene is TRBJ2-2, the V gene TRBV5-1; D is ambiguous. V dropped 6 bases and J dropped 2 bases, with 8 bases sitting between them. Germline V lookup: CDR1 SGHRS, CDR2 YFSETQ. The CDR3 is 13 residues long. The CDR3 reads CASNPRNTGELFF. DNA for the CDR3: TGCGCCAGCAATCCTCGCAACACCGGGGAGCTGTTTTTT.

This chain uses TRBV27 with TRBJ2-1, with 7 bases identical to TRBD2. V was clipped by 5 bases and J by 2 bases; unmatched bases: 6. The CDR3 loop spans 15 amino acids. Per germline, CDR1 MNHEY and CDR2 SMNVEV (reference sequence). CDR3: CASSRGLETYNEQFF. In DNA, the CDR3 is TGTGCCAGCAGTCGCGGACTAGAGACCTACAATGAGCAGTTCTTC.

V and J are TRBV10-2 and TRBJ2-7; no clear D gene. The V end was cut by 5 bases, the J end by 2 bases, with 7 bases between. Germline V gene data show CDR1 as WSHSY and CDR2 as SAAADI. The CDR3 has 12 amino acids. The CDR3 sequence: CASSRSPYEQYF. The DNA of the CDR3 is TGCGCCAGCAGTCGTTCCCCCTACGAGCAGTACTTC.

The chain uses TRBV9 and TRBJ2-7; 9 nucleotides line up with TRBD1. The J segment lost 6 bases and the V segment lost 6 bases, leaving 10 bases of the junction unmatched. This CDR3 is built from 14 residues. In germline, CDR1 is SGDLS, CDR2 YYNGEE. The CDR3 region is CASNPTGGQGEQYF. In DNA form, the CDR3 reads TGTGCCAGCAACCCGACAGGGGGACAGGGCGAGCAGTACTTC.

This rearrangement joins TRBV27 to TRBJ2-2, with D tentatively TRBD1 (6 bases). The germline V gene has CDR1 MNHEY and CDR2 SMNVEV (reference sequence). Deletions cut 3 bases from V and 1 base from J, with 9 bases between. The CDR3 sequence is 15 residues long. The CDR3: CASSFSGENTGELFF. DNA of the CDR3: TGTGCCAGCAGTTTTTCAGGGGAGAACACCGGGGAGCTGTTTTTT.

Here the CDR3 reads CASSLIGGSGANVLTF. The CDR3 DNA is TGTGCCAGCAGTTTAATAGGGGGCTCTGGGGCCAACGTCCTGACTTTC. The chain recombines TRBV28 with TRBJ2-6, with D tentatively TRBD1 (6 bases). Germline V CDR1 and CDR2: MDHEN, SYDVKM. With 2 bases removed from V and 0 bases from J, the gap between germline ends came to 8 bases. The CDR3 spans 16 residues.

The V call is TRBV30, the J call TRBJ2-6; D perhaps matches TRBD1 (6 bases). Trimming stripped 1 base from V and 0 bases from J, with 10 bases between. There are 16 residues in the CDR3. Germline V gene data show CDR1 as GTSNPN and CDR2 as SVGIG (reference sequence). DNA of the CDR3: TGTGCCTGGAGTGCCGACAGGAACTCTGGGGCCAACGTCCTGACTTTC. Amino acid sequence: CAWSADRNSGANVLTF.

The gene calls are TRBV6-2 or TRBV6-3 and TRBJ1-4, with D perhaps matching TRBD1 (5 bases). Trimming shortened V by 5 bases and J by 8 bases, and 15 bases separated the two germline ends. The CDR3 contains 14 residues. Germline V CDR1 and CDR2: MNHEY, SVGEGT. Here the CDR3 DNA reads TGTGCCAGCAGTCCGGGGGGATCCACGGAAAAACTGTTTTTT. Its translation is CASSPGGSTEKLFF.